This T cell receptor (beta chain) was identified during a study of cytomegalovirus exposure and HLA in healthy donors. Findings and limits, study-wide: As was reported, the classifier diagnosed cytomegalovirus status with high specificity and sensitivity. As immune exposure information, only CMV serostatus was available. There were several of the most significant clusters that appeared linked to common viral pathogens in a later analysis.

It was with 60 Vbeta and 13 Jbeta primers that the PCR ran. Profiled with immunoSEQ multiplex PCR; TCRdb holds only in-frame clones, not every one. Its clone listing holds approximately 80,000 clones. Comments on this clone: Its target is unknown.

In germline, CDR1 is SGHRS, CDR2 YFSETQ. V dropped 3 bases and J dropped 3; count of bases not matched to a gene: 1. The CDR3 runs 14 residues. V usage is TRBV5-1 and J usage is TRBJ1-1, with TRBD1 matching over 11 bases. This sequence was found in a man aged 18 to 30 in good health and CMV-seropositive. Sequences were obtained from PBMCs. CDR3 in DNA: TGCGCCAGCAGCTGGGACAGGGGGGACACTGAAGCTTTCTTT. This encodes CASSWDRGDTEAFF.